This TCR beta chain was recorded in a study of human T cells and chemical hapten exposure. The wider study: There were per-sample TCR yield variations, arising mainly from small pooled library volume differences.

TCRdb itself ran the RACE reads through MiXCR, one entry per CDR3 protein. This sample has a few hundred thousand distinct CDR3 sequences, with 5.5% found just once. Time point indicated: pre-sensitization, week 0. As for treatment: therapeutic diphenylcyclopropenone sensitization with weekly scalp DPC. This clonotype was seen ten or more times. The CDR3 length is 13 residues. Trimming took 0 bases from V and 5 from J, leaving 7 bases between them. Looked up from germline, CDR1 is LGHNA and CDR2 is YSLEER. This specimen was whole blood, taken in connection with sensitization to the hapten diphenylcyclopropenone (DPC). This clonotype originated in a woman aged 18-35 years with alopecia areata. Some clones in this sample may be carry-over from other donors' samples. This sequence joins TRBV4-3 and TRBJ1-1; D is unresolved. The CDR3 loop is CASSQDRGTEAFF. CDR3 nucleotide sequence: TGCGCCAGCAGCCAAGATCGTGGGACTGAAGCTTTCTTT.